This section outlines one T cell receptor beta chain sequence together with its context. This sample was included in a study of T cells after somatic rescue of genetic block. The CDR3 contains 12 residues. Germline V gene data show CDR1 as SGDLS and CDR2 as YYNGEE. Trimming stripped 0 bases from V and 8 bases from J, with 5 bases between. Clones were sequenced by immunoSEQ multiplex PCR, and TCRdb holds only the in-frame ones, with some missing. The sample includes 55,000 to 75,000 clones, under 95% seen only once; the top ten take around 3%. The receptor was derived from a man in his forties. The V call is TRBV9, the J call TRBJ2-2; the D is unclear. Sequencing was carried out using peripheral blood mononuclear cells (PBMCs). The CDR3 here is CASSVVRGELFF. Written as DNA, the CDR3 is TGTGCCAGCAGCGTAGTCAGGGGGGAGCTGTTTTTT.